Included here is one T cell receptor (beta chain) sequence, with context. The sample comes from a study of T-cell reconstitution after alpha-beta-depleted transplantation in children. The CDR3 loop spans 15 amino acids. V lost 6 bases to trimming and J lost 9 bases, with 22 bases between them. Germline CDR1 reads SGHRS; CDR2 reads YFSETQ. Preparing the TCRbeta library involved the use of unique molecular identifiers. TCRdb itself ran the PCR reads through MiXCR, one entry per CDR3 protein. The profile covers around 600,000 distinct CDR3 sequences, with more than 9% appearing a single time and roughly 3.9% taken by the ten largest.

This receptor was identified in a human donor who donated a stem cell graft to a child with acute myeloid leukemia. The chain joins TRBV5-1 to TRBJ2-1; the D gene is possibly TRBD2 (6 bases). Sequenced material: PBMCs from the stem cell graft donor, taken from the stem cell graft. Written as DNA, the CDR3 is TGCGCCAGCACCCTCCGGGAGATCCCTCCGGGTGAGCAGTTCTTC. Protein: CASTLREIPPGEQFF.